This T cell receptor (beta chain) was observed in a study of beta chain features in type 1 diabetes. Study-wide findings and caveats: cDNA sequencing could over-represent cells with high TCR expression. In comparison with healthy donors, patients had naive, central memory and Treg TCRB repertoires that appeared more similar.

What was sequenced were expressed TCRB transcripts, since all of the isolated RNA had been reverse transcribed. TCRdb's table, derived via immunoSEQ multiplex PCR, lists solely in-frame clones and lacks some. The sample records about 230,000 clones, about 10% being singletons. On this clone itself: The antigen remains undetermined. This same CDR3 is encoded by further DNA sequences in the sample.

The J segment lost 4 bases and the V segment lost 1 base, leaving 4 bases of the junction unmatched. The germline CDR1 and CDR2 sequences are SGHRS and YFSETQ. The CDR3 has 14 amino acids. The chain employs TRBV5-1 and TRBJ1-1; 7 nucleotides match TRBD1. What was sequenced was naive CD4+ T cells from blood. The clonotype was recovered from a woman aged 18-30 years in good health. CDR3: CASSLRQGGTEAFF. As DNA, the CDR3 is TGCGCCAGCAGCTTGAGACAGGGTGGCACTGAAGCTTTCTTT.